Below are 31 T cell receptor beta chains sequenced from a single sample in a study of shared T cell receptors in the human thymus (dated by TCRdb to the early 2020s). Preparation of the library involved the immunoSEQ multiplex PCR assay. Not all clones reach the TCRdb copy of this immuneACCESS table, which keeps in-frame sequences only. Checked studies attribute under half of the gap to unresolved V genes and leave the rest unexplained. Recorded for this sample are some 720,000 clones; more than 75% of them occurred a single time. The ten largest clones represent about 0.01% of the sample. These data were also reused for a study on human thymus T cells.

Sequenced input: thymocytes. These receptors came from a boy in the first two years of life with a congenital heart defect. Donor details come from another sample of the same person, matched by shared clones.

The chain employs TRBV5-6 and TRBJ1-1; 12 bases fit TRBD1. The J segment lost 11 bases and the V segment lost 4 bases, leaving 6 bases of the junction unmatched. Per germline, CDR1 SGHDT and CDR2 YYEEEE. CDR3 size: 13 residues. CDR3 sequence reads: CASSPGTGGPAFF. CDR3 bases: TGTGCCAGCAGCCCCGGGACAGGGGGCCCGGCTTTCTTT. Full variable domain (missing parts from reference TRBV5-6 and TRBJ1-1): DAGVTQSPTHLIKTRGQQVTLRCSPKSGHDTVSWYQQALGQGPQFIFQYYEEEERQRGNFPDRFSGHQFPNYSSELNVNALLLGDSALYLCASSPGTGGPAFFGQGTRLTVV.

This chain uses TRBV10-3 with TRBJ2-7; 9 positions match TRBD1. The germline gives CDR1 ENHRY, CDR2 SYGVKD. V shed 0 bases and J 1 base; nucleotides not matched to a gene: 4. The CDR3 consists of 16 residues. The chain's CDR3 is CAISESDRGLSYEQYF. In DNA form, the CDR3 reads TGTGCCATCAGTGAGTCGGACAGGGGTCTTTCCTACGAGCAGTACTTC.

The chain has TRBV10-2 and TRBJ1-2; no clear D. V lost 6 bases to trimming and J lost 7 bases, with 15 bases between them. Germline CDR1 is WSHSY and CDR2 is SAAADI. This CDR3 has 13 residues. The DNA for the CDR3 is TGCGCCAGCAGCGGAGAAAGGTATTTTGGCTACACCTTC. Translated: CASSGERYFGYTF.

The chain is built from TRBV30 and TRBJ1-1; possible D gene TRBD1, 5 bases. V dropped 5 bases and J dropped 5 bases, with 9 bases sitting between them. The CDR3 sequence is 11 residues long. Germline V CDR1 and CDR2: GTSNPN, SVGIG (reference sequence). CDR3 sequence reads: CAWQGWTEAFF. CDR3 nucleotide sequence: TGTGCCTGGCAGGGATGGACTGAAGCTTTCTTT. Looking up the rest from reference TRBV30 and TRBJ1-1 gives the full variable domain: SQTIHQWPATLVQPVGSPLSLECTVEGTSNPNLYWYRQAAGRGLQLLFYSVGIGQISSEVPQNLSASRPQDRQFILSSKKLLLSDSGFYLCAWQGWTEAFFGQGTRLTVV.

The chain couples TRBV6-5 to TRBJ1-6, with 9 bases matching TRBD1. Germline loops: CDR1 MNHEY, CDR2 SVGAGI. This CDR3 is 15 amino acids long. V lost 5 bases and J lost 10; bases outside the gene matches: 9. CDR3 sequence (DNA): TGTGCCAGCAGTGCGCCGGGACAGGGTTGCTCACCCCTCCACTTT. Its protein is CASSAPGQGCSPLHF.

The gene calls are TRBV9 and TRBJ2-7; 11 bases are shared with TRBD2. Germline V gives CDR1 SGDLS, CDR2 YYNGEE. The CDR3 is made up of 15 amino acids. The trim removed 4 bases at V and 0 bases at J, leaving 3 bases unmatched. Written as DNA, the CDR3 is TGTGCCAGCAGCCCCGGGACTAGCGGCTCCTACGAGCAGTACTTC. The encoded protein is CASSPGTSGSYEQYF. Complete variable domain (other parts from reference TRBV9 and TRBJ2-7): DSGVTQTPKHLITATGQRVTLRCSPRSGDLSVYWYQQSLDQGLQFLIQYYNGEERAKGNILERFSAQQFPDLHSELNLSSLELGDSALYFCASSPGTSGSYEQYFGPGTRLTVT.

Here the CDR3 DNA reads TGTGCCAGCTCACCACGGGCTAGCAGGAGGAGGGACATTCAGTACTTC. Translating it yields CASSPRASRRRDIQYF. This chain links TRBV18 with TRBJ2-4, with D perhaps TRBD2 (6 bases). The ends were cut back, 1 base at V and 8 bases at J, with 18 bases in the middle. The length of the CDR3 is 16 residues. The V gene's germline CDR1 is KGHSH and CDR2 LQKENI.

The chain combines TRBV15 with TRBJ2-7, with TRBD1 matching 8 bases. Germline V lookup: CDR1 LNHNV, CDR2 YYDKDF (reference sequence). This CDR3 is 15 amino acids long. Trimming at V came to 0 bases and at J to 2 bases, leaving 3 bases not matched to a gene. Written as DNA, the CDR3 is TGTGCCACCAGCAGAGATTCACAGGGGGCCTACGAGCAGTACTTC. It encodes CATSRDSQGAYEQYF.

CDR3 DNA: TGCGCCAGCAGCCAAGCTCCGGGACACAGCACAGATACGCAGTATTTT. This sequence encodes CASSQAPGHSTDTQYF. V is TRBV4-3 and J is TRBJ2-3; possible D gene TRBD1, 6 bases. CDR3 length: 16 amino acids. Trimming shortened V by 1 base and J by 0 bases, and 11 bases separated the two germline ends. Germline V gene sequence: CDR1 LGHNA, CDR2 YSLEER.

The CDR3 loop is CASSSACGTSGRGGETQYF. CDR3 coding DNA: TGTGCCAGCAGCTCCGCCTGTGGGACTAGCGGGAGGGGGGGGGAGACCCAGTACTTC. This chain connects TRBV7-9 to TRBJ2-5; 16 positions match TRBD2. The germline V gene has CDR1 SEHNR and CDR2 FQNEAQ (reference sequence). The junction had 13 bases not matched to a gene; V was cut back by 4 bases and J by 5 bases. The CDR3 has 19 residues.

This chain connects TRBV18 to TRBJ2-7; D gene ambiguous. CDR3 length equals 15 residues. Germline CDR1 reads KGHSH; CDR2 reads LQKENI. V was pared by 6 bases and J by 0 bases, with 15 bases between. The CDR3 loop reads CASSRTTQASYEQYF. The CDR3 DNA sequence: TGTGCCAGCTCCCGTACAACGCAGGCCTCCTACGAGCAGTACTTC. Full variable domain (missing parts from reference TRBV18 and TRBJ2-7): NAGVMQNPRHLVRRRGQEARLRCSPMKGHSHVYWYRQLPEEGLKFMVYLQKENIIDESGMPKERFSAEFPKEGPSILRIQQVVRGDSAAYFCASSRTTQASYEQYFGPGTRLTVT.

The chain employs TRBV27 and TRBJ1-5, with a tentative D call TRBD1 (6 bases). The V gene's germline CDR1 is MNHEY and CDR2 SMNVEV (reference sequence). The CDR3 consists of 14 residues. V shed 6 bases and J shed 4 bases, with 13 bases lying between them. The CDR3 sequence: CASRRTVKNQPQHF. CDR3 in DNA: TGTGCCAGCAGGCGGACAGTGAAGAATCAGCCCCAGCATTTT.

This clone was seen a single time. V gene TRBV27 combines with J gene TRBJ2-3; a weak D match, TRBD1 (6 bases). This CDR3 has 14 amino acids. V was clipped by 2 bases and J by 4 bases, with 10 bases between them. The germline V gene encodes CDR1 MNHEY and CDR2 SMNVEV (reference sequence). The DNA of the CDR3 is TGTGCCAGCAGTTTAGGGACACGACCAGATACGCAGTATTTT. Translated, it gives CASSLGTRPDTQYF.

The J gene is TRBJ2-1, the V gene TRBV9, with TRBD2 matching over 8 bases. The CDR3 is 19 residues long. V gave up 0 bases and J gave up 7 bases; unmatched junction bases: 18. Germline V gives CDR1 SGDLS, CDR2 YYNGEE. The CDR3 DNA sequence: TGTGCCAGCAGCGTAGAGGGGCCTAGCGGGCGCCCGGGGGGGAATGAGCAGTTCTTC. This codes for CASSVEGPSGRPGGNEQFF.

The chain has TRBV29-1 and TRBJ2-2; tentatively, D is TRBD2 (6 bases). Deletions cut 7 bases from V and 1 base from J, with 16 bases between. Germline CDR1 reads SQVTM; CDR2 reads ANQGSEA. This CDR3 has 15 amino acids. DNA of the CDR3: TGCAGCGCTGGAGGCGGGACTCGGAACACCGGGGAGCTGTTTTTT. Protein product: CSAGGGTRNTGELFF.

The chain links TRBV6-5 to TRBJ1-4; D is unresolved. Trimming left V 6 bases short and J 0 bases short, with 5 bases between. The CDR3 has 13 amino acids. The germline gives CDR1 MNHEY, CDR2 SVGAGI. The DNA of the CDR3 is TGTGCCAGCAGGTCAGCAACTAATGAAAAACTGTTTTTT. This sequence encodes CASRSATNEKLFF.

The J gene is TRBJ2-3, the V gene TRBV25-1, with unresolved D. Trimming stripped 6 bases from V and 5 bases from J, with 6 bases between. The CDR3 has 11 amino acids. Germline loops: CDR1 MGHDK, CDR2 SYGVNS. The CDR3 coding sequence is TGTGCCAGCAGCCGCGGAGATACGCAGTATTTT. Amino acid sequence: CASSRGDTQYF. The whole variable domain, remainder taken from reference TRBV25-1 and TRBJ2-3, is EADIYQTPRYLVIGTGKKITLECSQTMGHDKMYWYQQDPGMELHLIHYSYGVNSTEKGDLSSESTVSRIRTEHFPLTLESARPSHTSQYLCASSRGDTQYFGPGTRLTVL.

The CDR3 nucleotides read TGTGCCAGCAGCTTCAGACTAGTCCGAGAGGACGAGCAGTACTTC. This gives the protein CASSFRLVREDEQYF. The J gene is TRBJ2-7, the V gene TRBV4-2, with D perhaps matching TRBD2 (6 bases). V was shortened by 5 bases and J by 5 bases, with 19 bases between the two germline ends. This CDR3 comprises 15 residues. Germline lookup yields CDR1 LGHNA and CDR2 YNFKEQ.

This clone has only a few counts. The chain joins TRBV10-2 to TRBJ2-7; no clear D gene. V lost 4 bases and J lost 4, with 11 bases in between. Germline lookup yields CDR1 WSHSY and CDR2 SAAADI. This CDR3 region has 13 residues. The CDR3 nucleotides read TGCGCCAGCAGTGGAGCTAGATTGTACGAGCAGTACTTC. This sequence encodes CASSGARLYEQYF.

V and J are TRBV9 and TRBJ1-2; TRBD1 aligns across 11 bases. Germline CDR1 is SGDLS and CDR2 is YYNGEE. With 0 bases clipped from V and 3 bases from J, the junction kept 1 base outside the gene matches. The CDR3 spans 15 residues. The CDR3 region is CASSVGGQGDYGYTF. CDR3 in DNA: TGTGCCAGCAGCGTAGGGGGACAGGGGGACTATGGCTACACCTTC.

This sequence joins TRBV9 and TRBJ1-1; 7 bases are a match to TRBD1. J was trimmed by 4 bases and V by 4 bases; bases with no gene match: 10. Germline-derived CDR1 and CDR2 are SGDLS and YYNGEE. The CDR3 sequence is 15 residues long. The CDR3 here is CASSPPEGAITEAFF. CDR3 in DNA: TGTGCCAGCAGCCCCCCCGAGGGGGCTATCACTGAAGCTTTCTTT.

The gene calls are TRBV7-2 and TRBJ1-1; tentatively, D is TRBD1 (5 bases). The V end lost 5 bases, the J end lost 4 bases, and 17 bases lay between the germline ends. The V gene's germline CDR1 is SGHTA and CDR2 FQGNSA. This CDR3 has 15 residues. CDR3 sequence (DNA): TGTGCCAGCAGCATGGCTCAGGGAGGCGGCACTGAAGCTTTCTTT. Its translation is CASSMAQGGGTEAFF. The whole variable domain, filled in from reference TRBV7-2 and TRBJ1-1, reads GAGVSQSPSNKVTEKGKDVELRCDPISGHTALYWYRQSLGQGLEFLIYFQGNSAPDKSGLPSDRFSAERTGGSVSTLTIQRTQQEDSAVYLCASSMAQGGGTEAFFGQGTRLTVV.

The CDR3 DNA reads as TGTGCCAGCATCCCTGACAGGGGTCGGGACTATGGCTACACCTTC. This encodes CASIPDRGRDYGYTF. The gene calls are TRBV5-4 and TRBJ1-2; TRBD1 aligns across 8 bases. Per germline, CDR1 SGHNT and CDR2 YYREEE (reference sequence). Unmatched junction bases numbered 10, after V lost 6 bases and J lost 3 bases. The CDR3 runs 15 residues.

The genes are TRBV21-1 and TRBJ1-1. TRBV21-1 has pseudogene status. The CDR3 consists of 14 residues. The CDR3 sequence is CASSKRGGEVRAFF. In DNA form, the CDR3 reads TGTGCCAGCAGCAAAAGAGGTGGGGAGGTGCGAGCTTTCTTT.

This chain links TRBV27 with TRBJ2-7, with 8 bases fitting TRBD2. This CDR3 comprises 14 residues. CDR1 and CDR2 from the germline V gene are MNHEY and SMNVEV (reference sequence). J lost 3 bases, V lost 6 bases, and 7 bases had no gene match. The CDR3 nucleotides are TGTGCCAGCAGCCAGACTAGCGATGTCTACGAGCAGTACTTC. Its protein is CASSQTSDVYEQYF.

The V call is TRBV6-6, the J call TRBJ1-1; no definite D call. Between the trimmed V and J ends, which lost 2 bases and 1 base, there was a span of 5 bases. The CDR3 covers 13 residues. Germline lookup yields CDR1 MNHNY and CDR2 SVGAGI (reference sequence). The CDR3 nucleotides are TGTGCCAGCAGTTACCGTTCGAACACTGAAGCTTTCTTT. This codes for CASSYRSNTEAFF.

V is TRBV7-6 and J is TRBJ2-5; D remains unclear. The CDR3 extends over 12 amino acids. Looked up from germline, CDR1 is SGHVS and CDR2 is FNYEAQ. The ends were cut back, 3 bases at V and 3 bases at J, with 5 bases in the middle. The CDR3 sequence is CASSFREETQYF. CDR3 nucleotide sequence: TGTGCCAGCAGCTTCCGGGAAGAGACCCAGTACTTC.

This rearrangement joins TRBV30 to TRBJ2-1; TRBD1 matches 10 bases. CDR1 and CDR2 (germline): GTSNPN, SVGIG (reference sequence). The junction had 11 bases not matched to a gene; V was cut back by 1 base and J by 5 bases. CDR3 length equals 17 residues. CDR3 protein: CAWSAKTDRGQNNEQFF. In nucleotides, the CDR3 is TGTGCCTGGAGTGCTAAAACCGACAGGGGGCAGAACAATGAGCAGTTCTTC.

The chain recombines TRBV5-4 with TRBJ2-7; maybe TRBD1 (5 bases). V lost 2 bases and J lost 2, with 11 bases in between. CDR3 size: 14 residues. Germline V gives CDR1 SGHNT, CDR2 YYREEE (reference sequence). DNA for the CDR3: TGTGCCAGCAGCTTCGCAGGGTACACCTACGAGCAGTACTTC. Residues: CASSFAGYTYEQYF.

The CDR3: CASSLAGGGDKNIQYF. The CDR3 DNA reads TGTGCCAGCAGTTTAGCGGGTGGAGGTGACAAAAACATTCAGTACTTC. The chain has TRBV28 and TRBJ2-4; weak D call: TRBD2 (5 bases). This CDR3 has 16 amino acids. Germline CDR1 is MDHEN and CDR2 is SYDVKM. V was trimmed by 2 bases and J by 3 bases, leaving 14 bases between them.

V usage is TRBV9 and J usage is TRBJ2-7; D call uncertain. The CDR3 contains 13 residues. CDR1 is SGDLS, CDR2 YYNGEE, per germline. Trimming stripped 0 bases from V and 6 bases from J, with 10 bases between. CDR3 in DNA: TGTGCCAGCAGCGTAGATCTCTCAGGCGAGCAGTACTTC. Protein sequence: CASSVDLSGEQYF.